This T cell receptor beta chain was captured by sequencing in a study of identifying expanded T cells in peripheral blood. The sample holds a few counts of this clone. The assay was immunoSEQ multiplex PCR, and TCRdb's table has in-frame clones only and misses some. The sample includes about 91,000 clones, 88% of them seen just once. Sequenced material: blood. The receptor was isolated from a person aged 18 to 75 in good health.

DNA for the CDR3: TGTGCCAGCAGTTTATACAGGGGGGGAAATAATTCACCCCTCCACTTT. Translating gives CASSLYRGGNNSPLHF. The chain employs TRBV27 and TRBJ1-6, with 8 bases that match TRBD1. The CDR3 length is 16 residues. Per germline, CDR1 MNHEY and CDR2 SMNVEV (reference sequence). V dropped 1 base and J dropped 5; count of bases not matched to a gene: 4.